Ten or more counts support the clone carrying this T cell receptor beta chain. This sample was included in a study of blood T cell repertoires in COVID-19. For the study at large: COVID-19 samples from acute and convalescent phases originated in the United States, Italy and Spain.

The authors' processing: Nucleated cell counts were estimated from reference gene primer amplification. Here immunoSEQ multiplex PCR was the method, and the copy in TCRdb shows in-frame clones only, minus some. The DNA gave D and trimming, while V, J and clone size come from that table. The table records roughly 210,000 clones, about 88% of them present only once. V was shortened by 4 bases and J by 6 bases, with 15 bases between the two germline ends. This CDR3 comprises 15 residues. CDR1 is KGHSH and CDR2 is LQKENI in the germline V gene. The receptor's source is a man aged 65-85 years with acute or convalescent COVID-19. Sequencing used peripheral blood. The rearrangement uses TRBV18 and TRBJ2-2; a possible D gene is TRBD1 (5 bases). The CDR3 nucleotides are TGTGCCAGCTCACAGACCCAGGGCGGTCCCGGGGAGCTGTTTTTT. It yields the protein CASSQTQGGPGELFF.